The following is a TCR beta chain sequence with its context. No cognate antigen has been identified for it. The sample holds no much larger clone one base away, and base qualities are not on file. The source of the sample is a study of cytomegalovirus exposure and HLA in healthy donors (dated by TCRdb to about 2017). With regard to the full study: An earlier analysis of approximately 550 of the donors reported 250 to 300 Gb of sequence data and 120 million or so unique TCR beta sequences from around 200 million T cells. The later analysis used no new phenotypic data to find candidate immune exposures, relying instead on TCR beta sequences and their occurrence across donors. The study used immunosequencing to profile the T cell repertoires of approximately 640 subjects and linked those repertoires to cytomegalovirus serostatus. Because of strong linkage in the cohort, four to six DR-DQ haplotypes were treated as single units for association and clustering. An earlier analysis of more than 450 of the donors used high-throughput TCR beta sequencing to judge whether each TCR beta V gene segment behaved as functional or pseudogenic. All discovery cohort repertoires had been generated on a single sequencing platform. The genetic ancestry cluster associated with self-reported Caucasian donors included roughly 84% of the roughly 400 genotyped donors. The study was designed to test whether signatures of past pathogen exposure could be identified by cataloging public T cell receptors. Along with the roughly 700-subject first cohort, a separate validation cohort of around 120 different subjects was used. Donor age, sex, ethnicity and CMV serostatus were compiled alongside the repertoire data. Among almost 400 genotyped donors of the cohort, an average of approximately 240,000 unique TCR beta nucleotide sequences were sequenced per donor, roughly 20% of them non-productive. The study combined high-throughput TCR immunosequencing, statistical association of individual TCRs with disease status, and machine learning to predict cytomegalovirus infection status. Approximately 300 gigabases of sequencing data and 91 million or so unique TCR sequences made up an early release that covered approximately 700 HLA-typed donors. In a later genetic analysis, genome-wide SNP genotypes for about 60% of the 666 donors were used, and that subset was treated as a discovery cohort. A later analysis re-examined previously published TCR beta repertoires from 610 or so donors and added high-resolution HLA genotyping to investigate patterns of TCR occurrence. Typing coverage varied by locus: roughly 629-640 donors for A, B, C, DRB1 and DQB1; 500 to 550 for DQA1; about 590 for DPA1; under 490 for DPB1. HLA typing covered class I and class II loci at four-digit resolution.

Summary of the overall study and its limitations: A later analysis found that most CMV-associated TCR beta chains appeared HLA-restricted, with HLA associations seemingly driven largely by CMV exposure. In a later analysis, some 18,000 TCR beta sequences were associated with specific HLA alleles at a false discovery rate of 0.05. Because HLA typing was unavailable for some donors at each locus, only the typed subset was used in association tests. Correlated functional status among segregating V segments might reflect linkage disequilibrium, but an unknown experimental factor could not be ruled out. The 87-base-pair reads could not distinguish some IMGT-functional V segments, including TRBV6-2 and TRBV6-3, so those segments were excluded. About 17 rarely observed V segments, including chromosome 9 orphons, were excluded from the earlier analysis of almost 600 of the donors because counts were too low. The classifier was reported to diagnose cytomegalovirus status with high specificity and sensitivity in both the original cohort and the validation cohort. In the study, 150 to 200 TCR beta chains were listed as associated with cytomegalovirus. In an earlier analysis of some 500 of the donors, most TCR beta V segments appeared in productive rearrangements about 87% or about 30% of the time, broadly matching IMGT annotations. When HLA alleles, especially DR and DQ, strongly co-occurred, attributing TCR associations to individual alleles was difficult. An association between a missense DCLRE1C variant and V-gene and J-gene trimming of TCR beta chains was found in a later genetic analysis and replicated in an independent cohort. Presence/absence analyses assumed roughly uniform sequencing depth across donors, an assumption that may not hold. Compared with equally common non-associated chains, HLA-associated TCR beta chains in a later analysis were more clonally expanded and had lower generation probabilities. A later analysis reported that several top co-occurrence clusters appeared linked to parvovirus B19, influenza, CMV and Epstein-Barr virus. In vitro tests confirmed that a few of the cytomegalovirus-associated TCR beta chains recognize cytomegalovirus antigens. The authors suggested that the approach could potentially be generalized to other disease states and immunological phenotypes. In a later analysis, the rate of TCR association differed among HLA loci, with DRB1 alleles having the most associated TCRs and HLA-C alleles having the fewest. A further reported finding was that TCR beta sequences accurately predicted the HLA-A and HLA-B alleles for most subjects in the first cohort. In this cohort, only TCR beta chains were sequenced, and detectable features were limited by the absence of alpha or paired-chain data. Compared with the approximately 600-donor mean, donors in an Asian-associated ancestry cluster had fewer N-insertions in productive TCRs, according to a later genetic analysis. Most TCR sequences were observed very rarely across donors, whereas some public TCRs were present in many individuals. A cluster of highly shared sequence variants was judged likely to be a technical artifact of the sequencing pipeline. CMV serostatus was the only immune exposure information available for the cohort.

Library generation was performed with the immunoSEQ multiplex PCR assay. For the multiplex PCR, a mixture combining 60 forward primers for TCR Vbeta segments and 13 reverse primers for TCR Jbeta segments was used. The CDR3 region of rearranged TCR beta genes was amplified from genomic DNA by a multiplex PCR assay. On the Illumina HiSeq System, the amplified TCR beta libraries were sequenced as 87-base-pair reads. Per the authors' processing: A later analysis tallied around 87 million unique TCR beta chains across the 610 or so repertoires, and roughly 11 million of those chains were shared by two or more donors. To remove PCR and sequencing errors, raw reads were error-corrected and collapsed into unique sequences using a nearest-neighbor algorithm that merged closely related sequences. Alignment of CDR3 sequences to IMGT reference sequences was used to assign V, D and J gene segments. For a sequence to be retained, a match of at least six nucleotides was required to both a V gene segment and a J gene segment. A rearrangement counted as productive if the CDR3 had no stop codons and remained in frame with V and J, and every other rearrangement counted as non-productive. Following IMGT convention, CDR3 was defined as the stretch from the second conserved V-encoded cysteine up to the conserved J-encoded phenylalanine. The earlier analysis of roughly 590 of the donors excluded sequences that lacked an unambiguous match to a single V gene segment. An earlier analysis of a few hundred of the donors called V segments functional above 56.7% productive rearrangements and segregating when the between-donor standard deviation exceeded 5%. To diagnose cytomegalovirus status from the catalog of TCR beta chain sequences, a statistical classification framework was built. A later analysis assigned V and J genes by comparing TCR nucleotide sequences with IMGT/GENE-DB human TR gene sequences. In a later analysis, CDR3 sequences and most-parsimonious VDJ recombination scenarios were assigned using the TCRdist pipeline. A later analysis defined each TCR beta chain by its CDR3 amino acid sequence plus V-gene family, and excluded reads lacking a unique V-gene family. To address suspected cross-contamination and a sequencing artifact, a later analysis removed under 600 highly shared, low-generation-probability nucleotide sequences. In a later analysis, a clonal expansion index was calculated for each public chain from normalized within-repertoire ranks of inferred template counts. Generation probabilities in a later analysis came from a VDJ recombination model fitted to out-of-frame rearrangements, and those results were checked against IGoR. In a later analysis, TCR-TCR, TCR-HLA and TCR-CMV co-occurrence was scored with hypergeometric tests, and a repertoire-size bias correction was applied to TCR pairs. In a later analysis, false discovery rates were estimated by permuting HLA or CMV assignments 20 times. A later analysis grouped co-occurring TCRs with DBSCAN, adding TCRdist sequence similarity when clustering within HLA-allele-positive subsets. For co-occurrence clustering, repertoires with fewer than 30,000 or more than 120,000 public chains were excluded, along with five or six repertoires with anomalous nucleotide sharing. The clones in this table, taken by TCRdb from immuneACCESS, are in-frame only. Not every clone is retained; where verified, under half of the shortfall comes from an unresolved V gene, and the cause of the rest is unknown. That table is the source of V, J and clone size, and D and trimming were worked out from the DNA. The sample has 90,000 to 150,000 clones on record, about four fifths of them singletons. Of the sample, around 1.5% is held by the ten largest clones.

The cohort was made up of roughly 670 healthy bone marrow donors. At the time of sampling, all cohort members were nominally healthy, though unrecorded immune exposures were likely present. The donor was CMV seronegative and belonged to the group of 352 seronegative cohort members. A peripheral blood sample was provided by each donor, and peripheral blood mononuclear cells were used for TCR beta sequencing. The Qiagen DNeasy Blood Extraction Kit was used to extract genomic DNA from the blood cell samples. In the germline V gene, CDR1 corresponds to SGDLS and CDR2 to YYNGEE. From cysteine to phenylalanine, the CDR3 is 12 amino acids long. Of the read, only the CDR3 DNA is kept; its 36 bases are in frame from base 1. Cut back by 3 bases and 16 bases, the V and J ends lie 17 bases apart.

The sequence derives from a woman aged 18-29 years in good health and CMV-seronegative. The material sequenced was PBMCs. The receptor chain draws on TRBV9 and TRBJ2-1; the D gene lacks a confident call. At the DNA level, the sequence is TGTGCCAGCAGCGCGTTGGTTAATGGCGGCTTCTTC. Translated, it gives CASSALVNGGFF. With the rest looked up from the reference TRBV9 and TRBJ2-1 genes rather than sequenced, the full variable domain is DSGVTQTPKHLITATGQRVTLRCSPRSGDLSVYWYQQSLDQGLQFLIQYYNGEERAKGNILERFSAQQFPDLHSELNLSSLELGDSALYFCASSALVNGGFFGPGTRLTVL.